This paragraph covers one T cell receptor beta chain sequence. Antigen specificity is unknown. Primers for the PCR totalled 60 Vbeta and 13 Jbeta. The data were produced by immunoSEQ multiplex PCR, yet TCRdb's version contains in-frame clones alone and is incomplete. There are around 130,000 clones in the sample; almost 85% occur only once, and around 1.5% lies in the top ten. This sample is drawn from a study of cytomegalovirus exposure and HLA in healthy donors. The study, taken as a whole, reports: The study flagged some 170 TCR beta chains as cytomegalovirus-associated.

Healthy bone marrow donors supplied every sample. Looked up from germline, CDR1 is SGHAT and CDR2 is FQNNGV. Unmatched junction bases numbered 3, after V lost 1 base and J lost 1 base. The CDR3 is 15 amino acids. The receptor was derived from a young woman in good health and CMV-seronegative. The genes are TRBV11-2 and TRBJ1-2, with TRBD1 matching 7 bases. The sample consisted of PBMCs. CDR3 protein: CASSLAGQRNYGYTF. In DNA form, the CDR3 reads TGTGCCAGCAGCTTAGCGGGACAGCGTAACTATGGCTACACCTTC.